The clone carrying this T cell receptor beta chain was seen a handful of times. Its antigen is unidentified. This sample is part of a study of identical twins. Study-level points and caveats: Insertions were fewer in abundant cord blood beta clonotypes, whereas memory repertoires showed none of this pattern. For out-of-frame beta sequences, excess twin sharing was weaker.

Template switching added a universal primer binding site, and final cDNA carried unique molecular identifiers. In TCRdb, the 5' RACE reads were re-called with MiXCR into one record per CDR3 protein. The sample yields approximately 550,000 distinct CDR3 sequences, 20% to 25% seen once. V was shortened by 3 bases and J by 9 bases, with 12 bases between the two germline ends. CDR1 MDHEN and CDR2 SYDVKM come from the germline V gene. The CDR3 sequence is 13 residues long. These data also featured in a second study, about yellow fever vaccine responses in identical twins.

The receptor was derived from a woman between 18 and 29 years old in good health. Sequencing was carried out using CD4+ T cells sorted from blood. The rearrangement joins TRBV28 to TRBJ2-1, with a weak D call TRBD2 (5 bases). CDR3 residues: CASSFGLLGEQFF. For the CDR3, the DNA is TGTGCCAGCAGTTTCGGACTTCTCGGTGAGCAGTTCTTC.